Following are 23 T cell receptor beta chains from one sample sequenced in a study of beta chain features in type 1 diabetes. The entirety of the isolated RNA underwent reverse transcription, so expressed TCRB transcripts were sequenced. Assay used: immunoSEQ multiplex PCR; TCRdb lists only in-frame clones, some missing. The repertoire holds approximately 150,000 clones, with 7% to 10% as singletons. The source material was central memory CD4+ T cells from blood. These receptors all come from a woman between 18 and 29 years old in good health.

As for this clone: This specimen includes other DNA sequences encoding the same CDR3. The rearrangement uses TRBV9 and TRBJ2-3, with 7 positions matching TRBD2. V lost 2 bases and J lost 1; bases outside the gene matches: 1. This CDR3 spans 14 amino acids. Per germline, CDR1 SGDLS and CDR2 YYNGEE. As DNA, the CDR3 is TGTGCCAGCAGCGTCACTAGCGGCACAGATACGCAGTATTTT. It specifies CASSVTSGTDTQYF.

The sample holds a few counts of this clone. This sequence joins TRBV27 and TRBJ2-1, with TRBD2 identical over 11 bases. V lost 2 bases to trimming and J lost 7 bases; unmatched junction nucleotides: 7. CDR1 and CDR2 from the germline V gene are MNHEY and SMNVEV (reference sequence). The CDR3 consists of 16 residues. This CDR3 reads CASSLVGTSGRNEQFF. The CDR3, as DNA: TGTGCCAGCAGTTTAGTAGGGACTAGCGGAAGAAATGAGCAGTTCTTC.

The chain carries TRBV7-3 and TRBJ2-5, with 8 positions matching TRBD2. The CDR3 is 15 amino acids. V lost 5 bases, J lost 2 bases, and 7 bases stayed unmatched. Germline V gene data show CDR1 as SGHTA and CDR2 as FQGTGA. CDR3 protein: CASSPGSGGQETQYF. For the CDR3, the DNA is TGTGCCAGCAGCCCTGGAAGCGGGGGACAAGAGACCCAGTACTTC. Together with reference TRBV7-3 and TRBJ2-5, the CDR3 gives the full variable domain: GAGVSQTPSNKVTEKGKYVELRCDPISGHTALYWYRQSLGQGPEFLIYFQGTGAADDSGLPNDRFFAVRPEGSVSTLKIQRTERGDSAVYLCASSPGSGGQETQYFGPGTRLLVL.

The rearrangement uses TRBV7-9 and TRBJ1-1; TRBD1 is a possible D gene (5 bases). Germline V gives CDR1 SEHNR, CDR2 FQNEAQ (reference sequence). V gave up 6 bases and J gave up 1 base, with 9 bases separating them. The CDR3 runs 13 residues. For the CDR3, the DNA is TGTGCCAGCAGTCAGGACACGAACACTGAAGCTTTCTTT. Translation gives CASSQDTNTEAFF.

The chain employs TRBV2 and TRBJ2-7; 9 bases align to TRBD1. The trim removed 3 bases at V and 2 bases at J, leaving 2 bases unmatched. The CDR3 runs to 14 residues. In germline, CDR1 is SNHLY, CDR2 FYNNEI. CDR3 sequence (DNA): TGTGCCAGCAGTGAGGGGACAGGGCCCTACGAGCAGTACTTC. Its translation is CASSEGTGPYEQYF.

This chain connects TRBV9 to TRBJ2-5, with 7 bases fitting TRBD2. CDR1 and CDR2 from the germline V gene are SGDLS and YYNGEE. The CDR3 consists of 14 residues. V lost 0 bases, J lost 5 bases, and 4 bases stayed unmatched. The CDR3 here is CASSVGGGWETQYF. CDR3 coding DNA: TGTGCCAGCAGCGTAGGGGGGGGTTGGGAGACCCAGTACTTC. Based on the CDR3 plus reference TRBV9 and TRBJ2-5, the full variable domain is DSGVTQTPKHLITATGQRVTLRCSPRSGDLSVYWYQQSLDQGLQFLIQYYNGEERAKGNILERFSAQQFPDLHSELNLSSLELGDSALYFCASSVGGGWETQYFGPGTRLLVL.

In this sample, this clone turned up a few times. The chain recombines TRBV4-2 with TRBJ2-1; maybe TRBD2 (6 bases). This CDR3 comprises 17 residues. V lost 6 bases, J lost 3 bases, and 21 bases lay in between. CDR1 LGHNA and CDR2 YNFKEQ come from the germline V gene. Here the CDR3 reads CASRRSPSGALYNEQFF. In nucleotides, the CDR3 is TGTGCCAGCAGACGGAGTCCCTCGGGAGCACTCTACAATGAGCAGTTCTTC.

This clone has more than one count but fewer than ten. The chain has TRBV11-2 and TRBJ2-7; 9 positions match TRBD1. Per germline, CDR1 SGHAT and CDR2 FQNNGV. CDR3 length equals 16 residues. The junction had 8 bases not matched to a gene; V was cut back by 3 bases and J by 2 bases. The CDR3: CASSFRGQGSPYEQYF. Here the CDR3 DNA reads TGTGCCAGCAGCTTCCGCGGACAGGGGTCACCCTACGAGCAGTACTTC.

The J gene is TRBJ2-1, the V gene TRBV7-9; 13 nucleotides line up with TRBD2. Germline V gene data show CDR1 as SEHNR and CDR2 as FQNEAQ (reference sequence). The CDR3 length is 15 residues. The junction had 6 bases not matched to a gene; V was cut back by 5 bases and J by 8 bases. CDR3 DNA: TGTGCCAGCAGCAGGACTAGCGGGAGTCTCGATGAGCAGTTCTTC. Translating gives CASSRTSGSLDEQFF.

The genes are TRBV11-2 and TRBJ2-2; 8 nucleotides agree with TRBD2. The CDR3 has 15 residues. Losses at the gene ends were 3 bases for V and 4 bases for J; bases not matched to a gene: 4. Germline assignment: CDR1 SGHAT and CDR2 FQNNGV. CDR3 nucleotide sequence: TGTGCCAGCAGCTTTAGCGGGATGAGCACCGGGGAGCTGTTTTTT. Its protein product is CASSFSGMSTGELFF. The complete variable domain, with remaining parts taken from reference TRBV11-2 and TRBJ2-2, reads EAGVAQSPRYKIIEKRQSVAFWCNPISGHATLYWYQQILGQGPKLLIQFQNNGVVDDSQLPKDRFSAERLKGVDSTLKIQPAKLEDSAVYLCASSFSGMSTGELFFGEGSRLTVL.

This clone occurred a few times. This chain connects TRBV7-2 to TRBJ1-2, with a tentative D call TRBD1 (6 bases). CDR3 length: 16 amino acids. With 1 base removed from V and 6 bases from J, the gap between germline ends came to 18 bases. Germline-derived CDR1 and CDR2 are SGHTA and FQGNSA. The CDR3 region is CASSLDWGGAAHGYTF. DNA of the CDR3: TGTGCCAGCAGCTTAGATTGGGGGGGGGCCGCTCATGGCTACACCTTC.

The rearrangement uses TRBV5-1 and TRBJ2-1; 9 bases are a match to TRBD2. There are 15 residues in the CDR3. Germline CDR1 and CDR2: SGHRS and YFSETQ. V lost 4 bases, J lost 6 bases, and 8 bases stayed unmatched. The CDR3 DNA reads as TGCGCCAGCAGCCCCTCGGCGGGAGGGCCCAATGAGCAGTTCTTC. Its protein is CASSPSAGGPNEQFF.

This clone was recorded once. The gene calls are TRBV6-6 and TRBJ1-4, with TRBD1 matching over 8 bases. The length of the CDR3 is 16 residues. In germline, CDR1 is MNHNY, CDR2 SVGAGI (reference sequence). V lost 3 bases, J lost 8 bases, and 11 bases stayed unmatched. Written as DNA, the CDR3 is TGTGCCAGCAGTTATGGACAGGGAGAGGGTGGGGAAAAACTGTTTTTT. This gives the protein CASSYGQGEGGEKLFF.

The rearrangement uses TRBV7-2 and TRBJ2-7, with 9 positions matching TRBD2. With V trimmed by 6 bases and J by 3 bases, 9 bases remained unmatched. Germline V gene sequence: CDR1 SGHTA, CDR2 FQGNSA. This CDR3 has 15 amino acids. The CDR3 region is CASSVLAGDYYEQYF. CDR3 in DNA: TGTGCCAGCAGTGTCTTAGCGGGGGACTACTACGAGCAGTACTTC.

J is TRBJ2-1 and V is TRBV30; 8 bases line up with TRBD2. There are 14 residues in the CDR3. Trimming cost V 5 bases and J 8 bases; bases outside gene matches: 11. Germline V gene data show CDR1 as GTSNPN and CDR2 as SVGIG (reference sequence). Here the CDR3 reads CAWAPLSGSYEQFF. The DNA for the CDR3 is TGTGCCTGGGCCCCTTTGAGCGGGAGTTATGAGCAGTTCTTC.

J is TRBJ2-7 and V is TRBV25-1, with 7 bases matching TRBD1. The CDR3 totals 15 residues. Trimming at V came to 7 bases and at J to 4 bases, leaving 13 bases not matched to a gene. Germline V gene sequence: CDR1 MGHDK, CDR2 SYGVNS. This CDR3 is CASTALGKGAYEQYF. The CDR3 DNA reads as TGTGCCAGCACCGCTCTGGGGAAGGGGGCGTACGAGCAGTACTTC.

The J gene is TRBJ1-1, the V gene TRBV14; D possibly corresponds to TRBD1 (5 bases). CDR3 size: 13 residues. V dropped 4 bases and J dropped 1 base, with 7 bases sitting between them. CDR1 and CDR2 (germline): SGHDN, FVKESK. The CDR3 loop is CASSRQTNTEAFF. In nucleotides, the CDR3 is TGTGCCAGCAGCCGACAGACGAACACTGAAGCTTTCTTT.

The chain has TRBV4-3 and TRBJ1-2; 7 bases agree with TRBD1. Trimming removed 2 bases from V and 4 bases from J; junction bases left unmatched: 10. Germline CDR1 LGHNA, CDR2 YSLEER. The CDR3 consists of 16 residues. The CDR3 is CASSQMRGPAGYGYTF. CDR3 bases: TGCGCCAGCAGCCAAATGAGGGGGCCAGCGGGCTATGGCTACACCTTC.

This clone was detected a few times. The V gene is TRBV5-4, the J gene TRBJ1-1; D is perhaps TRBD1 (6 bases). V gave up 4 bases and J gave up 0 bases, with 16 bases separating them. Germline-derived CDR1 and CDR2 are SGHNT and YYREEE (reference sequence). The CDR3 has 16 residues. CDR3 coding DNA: TGTGCCAGCAGCCCCCCAGGGGTGAGGGTGAACACTGAAGCTTTCTTT. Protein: CASSPPGVRVNTEAFF.

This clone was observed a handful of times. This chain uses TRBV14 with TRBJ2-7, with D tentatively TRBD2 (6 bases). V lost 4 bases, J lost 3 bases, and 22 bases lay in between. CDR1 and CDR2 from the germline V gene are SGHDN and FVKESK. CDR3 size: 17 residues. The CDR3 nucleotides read TGTGCCAGCAGCCCCGAAGTTTGGGGGGACCTCCACTACGAGCAGTACTTC. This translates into CASSPEVWGDLHYEQYF.

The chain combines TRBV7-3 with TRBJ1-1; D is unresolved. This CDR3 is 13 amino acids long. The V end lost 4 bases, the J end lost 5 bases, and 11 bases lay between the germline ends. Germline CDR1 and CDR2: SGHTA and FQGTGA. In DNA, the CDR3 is TGTGCCAGCAGCTCCAACCCGGGAACTGAAGCTTTCTTT. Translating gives CASSSNPGTEAFF. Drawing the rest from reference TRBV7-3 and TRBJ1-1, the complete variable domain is GAGVSQTPSNKVTEKGKYVELRCDPISGHTALYWYRQSLGQGPEFLIYFQGTGAADDSGLPNDRFFAVRPEGSVSTLKIQRTERGDSAVYLCASSSNPGTEAFFGQGTRLTVV.

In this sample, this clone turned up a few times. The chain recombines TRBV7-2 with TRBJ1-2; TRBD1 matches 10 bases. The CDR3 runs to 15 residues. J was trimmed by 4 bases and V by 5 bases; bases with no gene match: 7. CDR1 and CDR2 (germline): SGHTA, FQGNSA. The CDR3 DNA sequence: TGTGCCAGCAGCCCATCCAGGACAGGGGGCTATGGCTACACCTTC. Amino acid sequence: CASSPSRTGGYGYTF.

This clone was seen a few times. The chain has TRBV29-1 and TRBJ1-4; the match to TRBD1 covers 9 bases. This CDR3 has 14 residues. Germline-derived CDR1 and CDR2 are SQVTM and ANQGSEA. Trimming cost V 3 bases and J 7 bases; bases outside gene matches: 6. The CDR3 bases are TGCAGCGTTGAGGGGGACAGGGAATCTGAAAAACTGTTTTTT. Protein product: CSVEGDRESEKLFF.